Listed here are 4 T cell receptor beta chains from one sample, sequenced in a study of T cell responses to AZD1222 COVID-19 vaccine. Method: immunoSEQ multiplex PCR; TCRdb's copy keeps in-frame clones and lacks some. The sample has roughly 130,000 clones, approximately 89% seen once. This specimen consisted of peripheral blood, obtained on day 0 of AZD1222 vaccination. The source is an adult in good health.

The chain uses TRBV4-2 and TRBJ2-3; D is possibly TRBD1 or TRBD2 (6 bases each). From germline, CDR1 is LGHNA and CDR2 YNFKEQ. V lost 3 bases to trimming and J lost 2 bases, with 18 bases between them. CDR3 length equals 17 residues. The CDR3 protein is CASSQEDRRGSTDTQYF. The CDR3 DNA reads TGTGCCAGCAGCCAGGAAGACAGGAGGGGGTCCACAGATACGCAGTATTTT.

The chain joins TRBV28 to TRBJ1-1, with D uncertain. Germline values: CDR1 MDHEN, CDR2 SYDVKM. The CDR3 has 13 amino acids. V lost 5 bases and J lost 1, with 8 bases in between. The CDR3 loop is CASSGPGNTEAFF. CDR3 coding DNA: TGTGCCAGCAGTGGCCCGGGGAACACTGAAGCTTTCTTT.

This chain uses TRBV6-1 with TRBJ1-2, with unresolved D. The germline gives CDR1 MNHNS, CDR2 SASEGT. The CDR3 contains 13 residues. Trimming shortened V by 0 bases and J by 4 bases, and 6 bases separated the two germline ends. DNA for the CDR3: TGTGCCAGCAGTGAAGCGCGGTTCTATGGCTACACCTTC. Translation gives CASSEARFYGYTF.

This clone was seen just once. This rearrangement joins TRBV4-1 to TRBJ2-7; TRBD2 aligns across 10 bases. There are 16 residues in the CDR3. The junction had 6 bases not matched to a gene; V was cut back by 4 bases and J by 0 bases. Germline loops: CDR1 MGHRA, CDR2 YSYEKL. CDR3 loop: CASSLRTSGDSYEQYF. The DNA for the CDR3 is TGCGCCAGCAGCCTTAGGACTAGCGGTGACTCCTACGAGCAGTACTTC.